A selection of T cell receptor beta chains follows, all from one sample in a study of cytomegalovirus exposure and HLA in healthy donors. Method: immunoSEQ multiplex PCR; TCRdb's copy keeps in-frame clones and lacks some. The sample records under 200,000 clones, around 80% being singletons. Sequencing was done on a sample of PBMCs. Receptors originate from a middle-aged man in good health and CMV-seropositive. Both conserved end residues are part of each CDR3. The D gene is left open where the match is weak. Only part of the rows carry a size: once, few, many, or a class if the clone is expanded.

TGTGCCAGCAGCGCCCAGGGCTATGAGCAGTTCTTC	CASSAQGYEQFF	TRBJ2-1	.	TRBV9	.	12
TGTGCCAGCAGCTTGTCGTTTCGGAGTGTCTTGGGAAACACCATATATTTT	CASSLSFRSVLGNTIYF	TRBJ1-3	few	TRBV5-5	.	17
TGTGCCAGCAAGGGAGGCATTAGCAATCAGCCCCAGCATTTT	CASKGGISNQPQHF	TRBJ1-5	.	TRBV6-1	.	14
TGCGCCAGCAGCTTGTTATCCAGTGAAGAGACCCAGTACTTC	CASSLLSSEETQYF	TRBJ2-5	.	TRBV5-1	.	14
TGTGCCAGCAGGGGACAGGCGGCACTGTTTTTT	CASRGQAALFF	TRBJ1-4	.	TRBV28	TRBD1	11
TGTGCCAGCGGGGGAGCGGGCGGGAATTACAATGAGCAGTTCTTC	CASGGAGGNYNEQFF	TRBJ2-1	.	TRBV7-2	.	15
TGTGCCAGTAGTACCGGGGAGGACACAGATACGCAGTATTTT	CASSTGEDTDTQYF	TRBJ2-3	.	TRBV19	.	14
TGTGCCAGCAGCTTCTCGGGACAGGGAAACACTGAAGCTTTCTTT	CASSFSGQGNTEAFF	TRBJ1-1	.	TRBV7-8	TRBD1	15
TGCGCCAGTGCACTAGCGGGAGTCAACAATGAGCAGTTCTTC	CASALAGVNNEQFF	TRBJ2-1	.	TRBV5-1	TRBD2	14
TGTGCCAGCAGCCCCGGGGGGTCTTTGTACCAAGAGACCCAGTACTTC	CASSPGGSLYQETQYF	TRBJ2-5	.	TRBV14	TRBD2	16
TGTGCCAGTAGTCGTCTGGACAGCAGCGAGCAGTACTTC	CASSRLDSSEQYF	TRBJ2-7	once	TRBV19	.	13
TGCGCCAGCAGTCGAAGCCGGGAGTTCGGCGGGGAGCTGTTTTTT	CASSRSREFGGELFF	TRBJ2-2	.	TRBV5-1	.	15
TGTGCCAGCGTACTAGCGGGGGACTACGAGCAGTACTTC	CASVLAGDYEQYF	TRBJ2-7	.	TRBV28	TRBD2	13
TGCGCCAGCAGCTCCCGGGACAATGAGCAGTTCTTC	CASSSRDNEQFF	TRBJ2-1	.	TRBV5-1	.	12
TGCAGCGTTGACACAGGGATGAACACTGAAGCTTTCTTT	CSVDTGMNTEAFF	TRBJ1-1	.	TRBV29-1	.	13
TGTGCCAGCCGGGACAGGGCTGGTCAGCCCCAGCATTTT	CASRDRAGQPQHF	TRBJ1-5	.	TRBV6-5	TRBD1	13
TGTGCCAGCAGCTCAACGACAGCTGTAGTGGGGGGGACCCAGTACTTC	CASSSTTAVVGGTQYF	TRBJ2-5	.	TRBV5-4	.	16
TGTGCCAGCAGTTTATCCACAGGGGGCTGGTATGGCTACACCTTC	CASSLSTGGWYGYTF	TRBJ1-2	once	TRBV27	TRBD1	15
TGTGCCAGCAGTTTTAGGAGGGCCCGGGCCAATGAGCAGTTCTTC	CASSFRRARANEQFF	TRBJ2-1	.	TRBV27	.	15
TGTGCCAGCATCAGACAGTCGGTCTCGGGACGGGAGGCTGAAGCTTTCTTT	CASIRQSVSGREAEAFF	TRBJ1-1	few	TRBV25-1	.	17
TGTGCCAGCAGATTAAGTAGTCATGAGCAGTTCTTC	CASRLSSHEQFF	TRBJ2-1	.	TRBV6-5	.	12